This T cell receptor beta chain was sequenced for a study of blood T cell repertoires in COVID-19. The overall study: Samples came from the United States, Italy and Spain, spanning acute and convalescent COVID-19. PBMCs, B-cell-depleted T cells, or T cells provided the cDNA or gDNA that made up the material.

Allocation to cohorts depended on clinical history reported by the participants. Germline V gene data show CDR1 as SGHTA and CDR2 as FQGNSA. This CDR3 comprises 13 residues. V shed 1 base and J shed 8 bases, with 9 bases lying between them. TCRdb's table, derived via immunoSEQ multiplex PCR, lists solely in-frame clones and lacks some. The data hold roughly 74,000 clones, with around 88% observed a single time. There are a few counts of this clone. Sequenced material: PBMCs or T cells enriched from blood (not recorded which). The TCR sequence derives from a woman in her 50s with acute COVID-19. The V call is TRBV7-2, the J call TRBJ1-5; no clear D gene. This CDR3 reads CASSLVRSEPQHF. The CDR3 nucleotides read TGTGCCAGCAGCTTAGTGCGGTCCGAGCCCCAGCATTTT.